Each of the 21 T cell receptor beta chains below was sequenced from the same sample in a study of CD8+ T cells in alopecia areata. Treatment: oral pan-JAK inhibitor, 5-10 mg twice daily. Reverse transcribed after extraction, RNA yielded cDNA as the sequencing template. Clones were read by immunoSEQ multiplex PCR, and TCRdb kept only the in-frame ones, dropping some. The profile shows 150,000 to 200,000 clones, roughly 60% of them singletons. The input for sequencing was CD4+ T cells sorted from blood, taken at week 24, from a patient treated with tofacitinib. The origin of the receptors is a human donor with alopecia areata.

This clone was recorded only once. The chain uses TRBV5-4 and TRBJ1-1, with a possible D match to TRBD1 (6 bases). The CDR3 length is 14 residues. Looked up from germline, CDR1 is SGHNT and CDR2 is YYREEE (reference sequence). The germline V and J ends were trimmed by 4 bases and 6 bases, with 16 bases remaining between them. The CDR3 sequence: CASSPAQGRAEAFF. In nucleotides, the CDR3 is TGTGCCAGCAGCCCTGCACAGGGTAGGGCTGAAGCTTTCTTT.

The chain recombines TRBV7-2 with TRBJ2-7; maybe TRBD1 (5 bases). V was clipped by 2 bases and J by 7 bases, with 12 bases between them. This CDR3 has 13 residues. Germline-derived CDR1 and CDR2 are SGHTA and FQGNSA. The CDR3 DNA reads TGTGCCAGCAGCTTATTGCAGGGCAGAGAGCAGTACTTC. It codes for CASSLLQGREQYF.

V and J are TRBV29-1 and TRBJ2-3, with D perhaps matching TRBD1 (6 bases). Germline lookup yields CDR1 SQVTM and CDR2 ANQGSEA. The V end was cut by 7 bases, the J end by 9 bases, with 11 bases between. This CDR3 has 10 residues. CDR3 residues: CSAEQGTQYF. The DNA for the CDR3 is TGCAGCGCCGAACAGGGCACGCAGTATTTT.

The chain carries TRBV29-1 and TRBJ1-5; weak D call: TRBD1 (5 bases). Germline assignment: CDR1 SQVTM and CDR2 ANQGSEA. V was trimmed by 4 bases and J by 3 bases, leaving 7 bases between them. The CDR3 length is 12 residues. The CDR3 nucleotides read TGCAGCGTTGGGGACTACAATCAGCCCCAGCATTTT. It codes for CSVGDYNQPQHF.

This clone has just a few counts. This chain connects TRBV6-6 to TRBJ1-2; D gene unclear. CDR1 and CDR2 from the germline V gene are MNHNY and SVGAGI (reference sequence). Trimming left V 2 bases short and J 3 bases short, with 1 base between. The CDR3 is 11 residues long. CDR3 protein: CASSYDYGYTF. The CDR3 DNA is TGTGCCAGCAGTTACGACTATGGCTACACCTTC.

The genes are TRBV12-5 and TRBJ2-4; D is unresolved. The CDR3 spans 14 residues. V dropped 6 bases and J dropped 0 bases, with 9 bases sitting between them. Germline V gene data show CDR1 as LGHNT and CDR2 as FRNRAP. The CDR3 sequence: CASGGTIAKNIQYF. The CDR3 nucleotides are TGTGCTAGTGGGGGCACGATAGCCAAAAACATTCAGTACTTC.

Written as DNA, the CDR3 is TGTGCCAGCAGCCCGGACCTGAACACCGGGGAGCTGTTTTTT. It yields the protein CASSPDLNTGELFF. This rearrangement joins TRBV11-2 to TRBJ2-2; D is ambiguous. Germline-derived CDR1 and CDR2 are SGHAT and FQNNGV. The CDR3 is 14 amino acids. Trimming took 5 bases from V and 1 from J, leaving 8 bases between them.

This chain connects TRBV27 to TRBJ1-1, with D tentatively TRBD1 (6 bases). Germline V gene sequence: CDR1 MNHEY, CDR2 SMNVEV (reference sequence). The V end was cut by 4 bases, the J end by 5 bases, with 23 bases between. The CDR3 has 17 residues. In DNA form, the CDR3 reads TGTGCCAGCAGTTCCTCGGGGACATCCAAAAAGAGAACTGAAGCTTTCTTT. This translates into CASSSSGTSKKRTEAFF.

As concerns this clone: The same CDR3 also results from other DNA sequences found in this sample. The chain joins TRBV2 to TRBJ2-5; maybe TRBD1 (6 bases). The ends were cut back, 7 bases at V and 4 bases at J, with 7 bases in the middle. Germline-derived CDR1 and CDR2 are SNHLY and FYNNEI. The CDR3 spans 11 residues. CDR3 residues: CASTRGETQYF. CDR3 in DNA: TGTGCCAGCACCAGGGGAGAGACCCAGTACTTC.

V gene TRBV6-1 combines with J gene TRBJ1-5; D is unresolved. Germline V gene lookup returns CDR1 MNHNS and CDR2 SASEGT. Trimming removed 6 bases from V and 7 bases from J, with 13 bases in between. This CDR3 comprises 13 residues. The CDR3 DNA sequence: TGTGCCAGCAGCCCGGACCGGGTCCAGCCCCAGCATTTT. Translated, it gives CASSPDRVQPQHF.

The V gene is TRBV29-1, the J gene TRBJ2-1; tentative D call: TRBD2 (6 bases). Germline V CDR1 and CDR2: SQVTM, ANQGSEA. The CDR3 has 13 amino acids. The germline V and J ends were trimmed by 0 bases and 9 bases, with 12 bases remaining between them. The CDR3 DNA follows: TGCAGCGTTGAAGATGGGGGGATTGTTGAGCAGTTCTTC. The encoded protein is CSVEDGGIVEQFF.

The gene calls are TRBV4-1 and TRBJ1-2, with TRBD1 matching 8 bases. The germline CDR1 and CDR2 sequences are MGHRA and YSYEKL. The CDR3 has 14 amino acids. The junction had 8 bases not matched to a gene; V was cut back by 3 bases and J by 8 bases. CDR3 sequence: CASSHPGGQGGYTF. In nucleotides, the CDR3 is TGCGCCAGCAGCCATCCAGGGGGCCAGGGGGGCTACACCTTC.

The chain is built from TRBV29-1 and TRBJ2-5; D remains ambiguous. Trimming cost V 2 bases and J 5 bases, with 12 bases left between them. CDR1 and CDR2 from the germline V gene are SQVTM and ANQGSEA. This CDR3 region has 13 residues. CDR3 loop: CSVETSRKETQYF. The CDR3 coding sequence is TGCAGCGTTGAAACGTCAAGGAAGGAGACCCAGTACTTC.

This clone was seen a handful of times. The V call is TRBV7-2, the J call TRBJ1-5; D gene uncertain. Germline lookup yields CDR1 SGHTA and CDR2 FQGNSA. The CDR3 is 16 residues long. Trimming cost V 3 bases and J 4 bases, with 16 bases left between them. CDR3 coding DNA: TGTGCCAGCAGCTTGGGCAGGATTGACTATAATCAGCCCCAGCATTTT. Amino acids: CASSLGRIDYNQPQHF. Supplemented by reference TRBV7-2 and TRBJ1-5, the full variable domain reads GAGVSQSPSNKVTEKGKDVELRCDPISGHTALYWYRQSLGQGLEFLIYFQGNSAPDKSGLPSDRFSAERTGGSVSTLTIQRTQQEDSAVYLCASSLGRIDYNQPQHFGDGTRLSIL.

CDR3 sequence reads: CASSQDWGTRNGVRQFF. The DNA of the CDR3 is TGCGCCAGCAGCCAAGATTGGGGGACTAGGAATGGGGTGCGGCAGTTCTTC. The J gene is TRBJ2-1, the V gene TRBV4-3; 8 positions match TRBD2. CDR3 length: 17 amino acids. V was clipped by 0 bases and J by 12 bases; unmatched bases: 16. Germline-derived CDR1 and CDR2 are LGHNA and YSLEER.

The sample holds a few counts of this clone. The J gene is TRBJ2-5, the V gene TRBV7-2; 9 bases match TRBD1. Germline V gene data show CDR1 as SGHTA and CDR2 as FQGNSA. The ends lost 5 bases at V and 7 bases at J; junction bases unmatched: 5. This CDR3 has 13 amino acids. The CDR3 DNA reads TGTGCCAGCAGCCCCGGACAGGGGCGGACCCAGTACTTC. This codes for CASSPGQGRTQYF.

This chain links TRBV29-1 with TRBJ1-1; possibly TRBD1 for D (6 bases). The germline V gene has CDR1 SQVTM and CDR2 ANQGSEA. The CDR3 spans 13 residues. With 1 base removed from V and 5 bases from J, the gap between germline ends came to 11 bases. CDR3 protein: CSVEARGSTEAFF. As DNA, the CDR3 is TGCAGCGTTGAAGCCAGGGGTTCGACTGAAGCTTTCTTT.

CDR3 DNA: TGTGCCTGGGACCCAGGGTTGGCCACTGAAGCTTTCTTT. Translating gives CAWDPGLATEAFF. The V gene is TRBV30, the J gene TRBJ1-1; weak D call: TRBD1 (5 bases). The ends were cut back, 5 bases at V and 4 bases at J, with 14 bases in the middle. Germline CDR1 is GTSNPN and CDR2 is SVGIG (reference sequence). The length of the CDR3 is 13 residues.

This chain joins TRBV10-3 and TRBJ2-2; D not resolved. Germline V CDR1 and CDR2: ENHRY, SYGVKD. V shed 7 bases and J shed 4 bases, with 7 bases lying between them. This CDR3 has 12 residues. The CDR3 nucleotides read TGTGCCATCAAGGGATCCACCGGGGAGCTGTTTTTT. Translating gives CAIKGSTGELFF.

CDR3 bases: TGCGCCAGCAGCCGCGCGGGGGGACAGGGGAAGGAAAAACTGTTTTTT. As protein: CASSRAGGQGKEKLFF. The rearrangement links TRBV4-3 to TRBJ1-4, with 10 nucleotides matching TRBD1. V trimming: 4 bases; J trimming: 8 bases; junction bases outside the gene matches: 10. The CDR3 extends over 16 amino acids. Germline assignment: CDR1 LGHNA and CDR2 YSLEER.

The chain recombines TRBV29-1 with TRBJ1-2, with D perhaps TRBD1 (5 bases). The CDR3 covers 12 residues. Per germline, CDR1 SQVTM and CDR2 ANQGSEA. Trimming removed 8 bases from V and 4 bases from J, with 14 bases in between. The DNA for the CDR3 is TGCAGCATCACCGACAGTCTCTATGGCTACACCTTC. Translated: CSITDSLYGYTF. Supplemented by reference TRBV29-1 and TRBJ1-2, the full variable domain reads SAVISQKPSRDICQRGTSLTIQCQVDSQVTMMFWYRQQPGQSLTLIATANQGSEATYESGFVIDKFPISRPNLTFSTLTVSNMSPEDSSIYLCSITDSLYGYTFGSGTRLTVV.